This T cell receptor (beta chain) was captured in a study of T-cell memory formation after mild COVID-19. V lost 3 bases, J lost 15 bases, and 15 bases stayed unmatched. The V gene's germline CDR1 is SGHRS and CDR2 YFSETQ. The CDR3 extends over 15 amino acids. Findings and caveats of the study: Clones that shrank (day 15 to 85) were balanced CD4/CD8, whereas later expanders leaned CD4+. Second-wave clones reaching peak frequency on day 37 lacked confirmed SARS-CoV-2 specificity.

From the 5' RACE reads, TCRdb called clonotypes with MiXCR, one entry per CDR3 protein. Counted here are about 210,000 distinct CDR3 sequences, more than 9% occurring once; the ten biggest clones make up approximately 3%. As regards this clonotype: Its antigen is not known.

The source material was PBMCs or a T cell subset sorted from them (not recorded which). The sequence was obtained from a man in his late teens or twenties who had mild COVID-19 (a few samples of this study predate the infection). Cell type and time point are not known. This chain connects TRBV5-1 to TRBJ1-6, with TRBD1 matching over 7 bases. This CDR3 reads CASSSSGTAPDLLHF. The CDR3 DNA reads as TGCGCCAGCAGCTCCTCCGGGACAGCCCCGGATCTCCTCCACTTT. The full variable domain, its missing parts supplied by reference TRBV5-1 and TRBJ1-6, is KAGVTQTPRYLIKTRGQQVTLSCSPISGHRSVSWYQQTPGQGLQFLFEYFSETQRNKGNFPGRFSGRQFSNSRSEMNVSTLELGDSALYLCASSSSGTAPDLLHFGNGTRLTVT.